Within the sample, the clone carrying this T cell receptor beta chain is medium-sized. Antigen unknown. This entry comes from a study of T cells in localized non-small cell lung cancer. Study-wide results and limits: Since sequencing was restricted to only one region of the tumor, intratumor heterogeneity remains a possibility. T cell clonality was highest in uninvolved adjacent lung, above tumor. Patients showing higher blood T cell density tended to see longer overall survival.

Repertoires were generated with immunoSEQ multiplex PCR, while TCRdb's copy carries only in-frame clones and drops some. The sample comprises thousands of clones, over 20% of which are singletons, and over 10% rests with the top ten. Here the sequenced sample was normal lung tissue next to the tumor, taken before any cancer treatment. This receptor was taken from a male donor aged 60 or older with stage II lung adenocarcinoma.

In nucleotides, the CDR3 is TGTGCCAGCAGCCCACAGGGTAGGGCCAAAAACATTCAGTACTTC. Encoded protein: CASSPQGRAKNIQYF. The chain employs TRBV11-3 and TRBJ2-4; D possibly corresponds to TRBD1 (6 bases). Germline V gene sequence: CDR1 SGHNT, CDR2 YENEEA. This CDR3 is 15 amino acids long. V was pared by 5 bases and J by 1 base, with 12 bases between.